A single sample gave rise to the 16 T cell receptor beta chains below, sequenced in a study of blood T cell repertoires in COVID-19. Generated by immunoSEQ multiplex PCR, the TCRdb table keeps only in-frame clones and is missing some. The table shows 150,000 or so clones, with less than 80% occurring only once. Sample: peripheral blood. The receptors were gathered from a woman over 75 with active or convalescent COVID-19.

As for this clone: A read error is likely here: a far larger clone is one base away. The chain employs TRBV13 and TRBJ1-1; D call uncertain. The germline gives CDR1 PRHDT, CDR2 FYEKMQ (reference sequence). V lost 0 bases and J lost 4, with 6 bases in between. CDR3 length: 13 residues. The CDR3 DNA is TGTGCCAGCAGCTTAGGAGGAGGCACTGAAGCTTTCTTT. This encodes CASSLGGGTEAFF.

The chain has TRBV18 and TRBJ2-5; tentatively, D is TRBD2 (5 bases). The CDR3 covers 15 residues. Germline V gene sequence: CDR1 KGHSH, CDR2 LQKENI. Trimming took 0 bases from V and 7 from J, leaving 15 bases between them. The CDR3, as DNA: TGTGCCAGCTCACCACCATTTCGCACTGGAGGGACCCAGTACTTC. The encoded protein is CASSPPFRTGGTQYF. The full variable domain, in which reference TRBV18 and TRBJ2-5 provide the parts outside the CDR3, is NAGVMQNPRHLVRRRGQEARLRCSPMKGHSHVYWYRQLPEEGLKFMVYLQKENIIDESGMPKERFSAEFPKEGPSILRIQQVVRGDSAAYFCASSPPFRTGGTQYFGPGTRLLVL.

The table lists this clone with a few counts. In nucleotides, the CDR3 is TGTGCCAGAAGCGGGGGACAGGCTGAGTCCCACTACGAGCAGTACTTC. Amino acid sequence: CARSGGQAESHYEQYF. The chain has TRBV5-3 and TRBJ2-7; 8 positions match TRBD1. TRBV5-3 is identified as an open reading frame with a role that is uncertain. CDR3 length equals 16 residues. The V segment lost 4 bases and the J segment 3 bases; nucleotides outside the gene matches: 12.

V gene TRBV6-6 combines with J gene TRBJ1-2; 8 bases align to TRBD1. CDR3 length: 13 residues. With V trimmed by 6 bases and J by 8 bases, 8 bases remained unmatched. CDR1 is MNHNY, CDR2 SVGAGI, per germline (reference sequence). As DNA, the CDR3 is TGTGCCAGCAGCGCGGACAGGGATCGGGGCTACACCTTC. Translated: CASSADRDRGYTF.

This chain's CDR3 is CASSWDKNTEAFF. The DNA of the CDR3 is TGTGCCAGCAGTTGGGACAAGAACACTGAAGCTTTCTTT. V usage is TRBV28 and J usage is TRBJ1-1, with D possibly matching TRBD1 (6 bases). The germline gives CDR1 MDHEN, CDR2 SYDVKM. V was cut by 4 bases and J by 1 base, with 7 bases left in between. The CDR3 covers 13 residues.

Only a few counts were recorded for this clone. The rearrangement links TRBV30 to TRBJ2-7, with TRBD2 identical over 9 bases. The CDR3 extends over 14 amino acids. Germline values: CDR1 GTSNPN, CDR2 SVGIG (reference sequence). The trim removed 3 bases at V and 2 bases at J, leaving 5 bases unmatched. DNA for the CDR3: TGTGCCTGGAGGGGGCTAGCGGGGACCTACGAGCAGTACTTC. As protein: CAWRGLAGTYEQYF. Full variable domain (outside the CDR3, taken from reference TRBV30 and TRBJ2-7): SQTIHQWPATLVQPVGSPLSLECTVEGTSNPNLYWYRQAAGRGLQLLFYSVGIGQISSEVPQNLSASRPQDRQFILSSKKLLLSDSGFYLCAWRGLAGTYEQYFGPGTRLTVT.

Here the CDR3 DNA reads TGTGCCAGCAGCTTATATAGCGGGGGGGCCGGGGAGCTGTTTTTT. Translating gives CASSLYSGGAGELFF. The chain joins TRBV11-3 to TRBJ2-2; 11 bases align to TRBD2. This CDR3 is 15 amino acids long. The V and J ends lost 2 bases and 6 bases, in that order; junction bases with no gene match: 2. The germline V gene has CDR1 SGHNT and CDR2 YENEEA.

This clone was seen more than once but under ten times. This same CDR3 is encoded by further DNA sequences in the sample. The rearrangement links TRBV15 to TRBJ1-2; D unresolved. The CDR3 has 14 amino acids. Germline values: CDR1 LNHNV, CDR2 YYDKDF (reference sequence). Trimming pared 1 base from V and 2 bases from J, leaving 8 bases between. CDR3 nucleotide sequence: TGTGCCACCAGCAGAGTCCCAGGAAACTATGGCTACACCTTC. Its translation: CATSRVPGNYGYTF.

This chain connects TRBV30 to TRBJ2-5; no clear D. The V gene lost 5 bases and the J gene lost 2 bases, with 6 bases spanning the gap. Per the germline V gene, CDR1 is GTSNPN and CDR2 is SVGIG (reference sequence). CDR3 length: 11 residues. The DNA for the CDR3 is TGTGCCTGGGGTATTCAAGAGACCCAGTACTTC. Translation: CAWGIQETQYF.

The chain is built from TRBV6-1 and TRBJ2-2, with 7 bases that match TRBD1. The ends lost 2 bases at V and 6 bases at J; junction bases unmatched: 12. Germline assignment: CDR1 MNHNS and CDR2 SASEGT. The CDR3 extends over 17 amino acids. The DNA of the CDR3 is TGTGCCAGCAGTGAAAATTGGGGACAGCCAAACTCCGGGGAGCTGTTTTTT. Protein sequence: CASSENWGQPNSGELFF.

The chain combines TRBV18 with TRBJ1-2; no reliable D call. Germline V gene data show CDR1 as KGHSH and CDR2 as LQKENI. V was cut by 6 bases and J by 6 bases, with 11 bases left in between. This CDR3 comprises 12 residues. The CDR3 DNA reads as TGTGCCAGCTCCCTACCACCGGATGGCTACACCTTC. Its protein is CASSLPPDGYTF.

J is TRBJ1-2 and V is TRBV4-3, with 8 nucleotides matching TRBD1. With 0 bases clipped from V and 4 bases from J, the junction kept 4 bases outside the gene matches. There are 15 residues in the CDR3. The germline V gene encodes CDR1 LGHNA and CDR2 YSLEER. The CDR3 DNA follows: TGCGCCAGCAGCCAAGACCGGACAGGGATCTATGGCTACACCTTC. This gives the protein CASSQDRTGIYGYTF.

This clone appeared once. The CDR3 here is CASSETEGGRGKLFF. CDR3 coding DNA: TGTGCCAGCAGTGAAACGGAAGGGGGCAGAGGGAAACTGTTTTTT. The chain employs TRBV6-1 and TRBJ1-4; 7 bases align to TRBD1. This CDR3 is built from 15 residues. Germline V gives CDR1 MNHNS, CDR2 SASEGT. Trimming cost V 2 bases and J 11 bases; bases outside gene matches: 11.

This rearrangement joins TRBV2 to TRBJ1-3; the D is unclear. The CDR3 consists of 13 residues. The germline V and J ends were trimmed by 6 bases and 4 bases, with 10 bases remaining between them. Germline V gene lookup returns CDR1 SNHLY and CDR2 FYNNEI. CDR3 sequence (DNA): TGTGCCAGCAGCAAGCTGGAGGGAAACACCATATATTTT. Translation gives CASSKLEGNTIYF.

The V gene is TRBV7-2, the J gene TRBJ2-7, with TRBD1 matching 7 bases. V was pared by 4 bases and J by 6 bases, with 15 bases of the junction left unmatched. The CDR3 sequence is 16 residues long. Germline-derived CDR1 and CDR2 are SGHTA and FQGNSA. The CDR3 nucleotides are TGTGCCAGCAGCTCGGGTACCGGGACAGAAGCATTCGAGCAGTACTTC. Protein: CASSSGTGTEAFEQYF.

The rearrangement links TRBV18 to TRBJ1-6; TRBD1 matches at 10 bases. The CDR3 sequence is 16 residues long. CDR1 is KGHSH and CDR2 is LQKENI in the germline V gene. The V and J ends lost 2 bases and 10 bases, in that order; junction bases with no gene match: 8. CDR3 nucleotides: TGTGCCAGCTCACCAATAGACAGGGGGCGCGGATCACCCCTCCACTTT. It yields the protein CASSPIDRGRGSPLHF.